This TCR beta chain was observed in a study of blood T cells in healthy people across ages. General study results and limits: Diversity estimated from one million T cells was considered an underestimate. Changes seen in expanded clonotypes were possibly confounded by donor CMV status left unknown.

This clonotype has just a few counts. Its cognate antigen is unknown. CDR1 is SGDLS and CDR2 is YYNGEE in the germline V gene. Trimming stripped 4 bases from V and 0 bases from J, with 17 bases between. This CDR3 has 16 amino acids. PCR was performed a second time for about 7 to 12 cycles using a sample-barcoded 5' primer and a J-beta primer mix. TCRdb recomputed calls from the 5' RACE reads with MiXCR, one row per CDR3 protein. The data hold approximately 670,000 distinct CDR3 sequences, with about 43% observed a single time. The chain has TRBV9 and TRBJ2-7; D gene unclear. This clonotype was sampled from a man aged 80 or over in good health. Sequenced material: blood. Here the CDR3 DNA reads TGTGCCAGCAGCCGAACCGTTGACGGCAGCTCCTACGAGCAGTACTTC. It specifies CASSRTVDGSSYEQYF.